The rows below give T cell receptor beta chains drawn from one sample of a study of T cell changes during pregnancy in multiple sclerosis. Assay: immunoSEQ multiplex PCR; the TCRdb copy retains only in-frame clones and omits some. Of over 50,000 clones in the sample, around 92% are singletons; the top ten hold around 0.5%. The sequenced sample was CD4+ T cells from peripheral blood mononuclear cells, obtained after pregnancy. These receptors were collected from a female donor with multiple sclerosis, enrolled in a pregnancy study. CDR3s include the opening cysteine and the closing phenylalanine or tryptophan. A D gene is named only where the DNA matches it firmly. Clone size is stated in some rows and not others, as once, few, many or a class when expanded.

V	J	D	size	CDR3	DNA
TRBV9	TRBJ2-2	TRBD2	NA	CASSPYTSGPRYGELFF	TGTGCCAGCAGCCCCTATACTAGCGGCCCCCGGTACGGGGAGCTGTTTTTT
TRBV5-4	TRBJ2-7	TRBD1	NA	CASSPGGRTDEQYF	TGTGCCAGCAGCCCAGGGGGACGGACCGACGAGCAGTACTTC
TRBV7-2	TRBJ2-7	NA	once	CASSLRTYEQYF	TGTGCCAGCAGCCTCCGGACATACGAGCAGTACTTC
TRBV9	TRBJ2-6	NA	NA	CASSVGATSGANVLTF	TGTGCCAGCAGCGTAGGGGCCACCTCTGGGGCCAACGTCCTGACTTTC
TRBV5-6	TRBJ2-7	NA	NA	CASSLGRGRAYEQYF	TGTGCCAGCAGCTTGGGGAGGGGAAGGGCCTACGAGCAGTACTTC
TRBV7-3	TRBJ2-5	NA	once	CASSLSPQETQYF	TGTGCCAGCAGCTTATCCCCACAAGAGACCCAGTACTTC
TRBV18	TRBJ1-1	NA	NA	CASSPVARTEAFF	TGTGCCAGCTCACCCGTTGCTCGGACTGAAGCTTTCTTT
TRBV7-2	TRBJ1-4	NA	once	CASSKAGTNEKLFF	TGTGCCAGCAGCAAGGCGGGAACTAATGAAAAACTGTTTTTT
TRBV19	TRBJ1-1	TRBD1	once	CASTPVPGQGRGTEAFF	TGTGCCAGTACCCCAGTCCCGGGACAGGGGAGGGGCACTGAAGCTTTCTTT
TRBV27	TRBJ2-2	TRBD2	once	CAGGRARTGELFF	TGTGCAGGCGGGAGGGCCAGAACCGGGGAGCTGTTTTTT
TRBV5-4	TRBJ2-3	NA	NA	CASSLDRGLTDTQYF	TGTGCCAGCAGCTTGGATCGCGGGCTCACAGATACGCAGTATTTT
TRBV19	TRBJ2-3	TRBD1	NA	CASTSTGGGADTQYF	TGTGCCAGTACCTCGACAGGGGGGGGAGCAGATACGCAGTATTTT
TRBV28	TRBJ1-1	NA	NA	CASSLRGTEAFF	TGTGCCAGCAGTTTAAGGGGCACTGAAGCTTTCTTT
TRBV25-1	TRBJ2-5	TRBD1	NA	CASIYFRDRAETQYF	TGTGCCAGCATATACTTCAGGGACAGGGCAGAGACCCAGTACTTC